This T cell receptor beta chain derives from a study of shared clonotypes between healthy human individuals. General study findings and limits: Tissue TCR repertoires likely differ from these blood-only repertoires.

For this clone: Its antigen is not known.

Original processing methods: Junction-only immunoSEQ sequences carried no quality scores, so filtering differed. Clones were read by immunoSEQ multiplex PCR, and TCRdb kept only the in-frame ones, dropping some. V, J and clone size were drawn from that table, and D and trimming were deduced from the DNA. The table lists 1,400,000 or so clones, around 98.5% of them singletons. Trimming pared 4 bases from V and 5 bases from J, leaving 11 bases between. Germline V gene sequence: CDR1 MNHNS, CDR2 SASEGT. The CDR3 is 14 amino acids. Sequencing was carried out using naive CD4+ T cells sorted from blood. Subset denoted: CD45RA+ positively selected. The sequence was collected from a man aged 25 to 45 in good health. This chain joins TRBV6-1 and TRBJ2-2, with D uncertain. The CDR3 spells CASSAIMRTGELFF. DNA of the CDR3: TGTGCCAGCAGTGCTATAATGAGGACCGGGGAGCTGTTTTTT.